These 30 T cell receptor beta chains share one sample of origin, sequenced in a study of blood T cell repertoires in COVID-19. Data came from immunoSEQ multiplex PCR; TCRdb stores just in-frame clones and leaves some out. Of roughly 64,000 clones listed, more than 75% are singletons. The specimen sequenced was peripheral blood. All receptors derive from a man in his 60s with COVID-19, enrolled during active disease.

V gene TRBV19 combines with J gene TRBJ2-6; D is ambiguous. V lost 7 bases and J 0 bases, leaving 7 bases between the germline ends. Germline-derived CDR1 and CDR2 are LNHDA and SQIVND (reference sequence). This CDR3 comprises 14 residues. Here the CDR3 reads CASTGYSGANVLTF. The CDR3 DNA follows: TGTGCCAGTACCGGGTACTCTGGGGCCAACGTCCTGACTTTC. The full variable domain, its missing parts supplied by reference TRBV19 and TRBJ2-6, is DGGITQSPKYLFRKEGQNVTLSCEQNLNHDAMYWYRQDPGQGLRLIYYSQIVNDFQKGDIAEGYSVSREKKESFPLTVTSAQKNPTAFYLCASTGYSGANVLTFGAGSRLTVL.

The rearrangement links TRBV2 to TRBJ1-5; D uncertain. V lost 4 bases and J 2 bases, leaving 12 bases between the germline ends. The CDR3 is 15 amino acids. The germline CDR1 and CDR2 sequences are SNHLY and FYNNEI. The CDR3 DNA reads TGTGCCAGCAGTGGGTGGAGGTTGGGCAATCAGCCCCAGCATTTT. Its protein product is CASSGWRLGNQPQHF. Combining the CDR3 with reference TRBV2 and TRBJ1-5 gives the whole variable domain EPEVTQTPSHQVTQMGQEVILRCVPISNHLYFYWYRQILGQKVEFLVSFYNNEISEKSEIFDDQFSVERPDGSNFTLKIRSTKLEDSAMYFCASSGWRLGNQPQHFGDGTRLSIL.

This chain uses TRBV18 with TRBJ2-7, with a possible D match to TRBD1 (6 bases). The CDR3 spans 16 residues. The V gene's germline CDR1 is KGHSH and CDR2 LQKENI. Trimming took off 3 bases at V and 0 bases at J, with 15 bases between the two ends. The CDR3 region is CASSPKRQASSYEQYF. The DNA of the CDR3 is TGTGCCAGCTCACCCAAACGACAGGCATCCTCCTACGAGCAGTACTTC.

This rearrangement joins TRBV7-6 to TRBJ2-5; possible D gene TRBD2, 7 bases. V lost 4 bases, J lost 2 bases, and 20 bases lay in between. The germline gives CDR1 SGHVS, CDR2 FNYEAQ. The CDR3 length is 17 residues. The CDR3 is CASSSVRGAGGQETQYF. DNA of the CDR3: TGTGCCAGCAGCTCCGTCCGGGGGGCCGGAGGACAAGAGACCCAGTACTTC.

The chain combines TRBV7-2 with TRBJ2-5, with a tentative D call TRBD1 (5 bases). CDR1 and CDR2 from the germline V gene are SGHTA and FQGNSA. Between the trimmed V and J ends, which lost 1 base and 3 bases, there was a span of 12 bases. The CDR3 extends over 15 amino acids. The CDR3 sequence: CASSLGGRVEETQYF. CDR3 nucleotide sequence: TGTGCCAGCAGCTTAGGGGGCAGGGTGGAAGAGACCCAGTACTTC. Full variable domain (outside the CDR3, taken from reference TRBV7-2 and TRBJ2-5): GAGVSQSPSNKVTEKGKDVELRCDPISGHTALYWYRQSLGQGLEFLIYFQGNSAPDKSGLPSDRFSAERTGGSVSTLTIQRTQQEDSAVYLCASSLGGRVEETQYFGPGTRLLVL.

The rearrangement joins TRBV6-5 to TRBJ2-7; no definite D call. Trimming shortened V by 5 bases and J by 2 bases, and 10 bases separated the two germline ends. Germline-derived CDR1 and CDR2 are MNHEY and SVGAGI. The CDR3 runs 13 residues. The CDR3: CASSPIPAYEQYF. The DNA for the CDR3 is TGTGCCAGCAGTCCAATTCCAGCCTACGAGCAGTACTTC.

The genes are TRBV19 and TRBJ2-1, with 9 bases fitting TRBD1. Unmatched junction bases numbered 10, after V lost 5 bases and J lost 8 bases. Looked up from germline, CDR1 is LNHDA and CDR2 is SQIVND (reference sequence). The CDR3 totals 15 residues. CDR3 coding DNA: TGTGCCAGTAGTCACGGGACAGGGTCTTTTCATGAGCAGTTCTTC. Translating gives CASSHGTGSFHEQFF.

The chain uses TRBV24-1 and TRBJ2-3, with a weak D call TRBD1 (6 bases). Per germline, CDR1 KGHDR and CDR2 SFDVKD. The V end was cut by 9 bases, the J end by 4 bases, with 13 bases between. The CDR3 length is 13 residues. The CDR3 region has the DNA TGTGCCACCGGCCTAAACAGGGCAGATACGCAGTATTTT. It codes for CATGLNRADTQYF.

This chain connects TRBV19 to TRBJ2-3; 10 bases fit TRBD2. The V segment lost 5 bases and the J segment 3 bases; nucleotides outside the gene matches: 11. CDR1 is LNHDA, CDR2 SQIVND, per germline (reference sequence). The CDR3 is 17 amino acids. The CDR3 loop reads CASSAETAGGLTDTQYF. The DNA for the CDR3 is TGTGCCAGTAGTGCCGAAACAGCGGGAGGGTTAACAGATACGCAGTATTTT.

The CDR3 reads CASSPLAGIAKNIQYF. The CDR3 DNA is TGTGCCAGCAGCCCACTAGCGGGGATAGCCAAAAACATTCAGTACTTC. The chain couples TRBV3-1 (or the pseudogene TRBV3-2) to TRBJ2-4; 10 bases map to TRBD2. The CDR3 runs to 16 residues. The V segment lost 4 bases and the J segment 0 bases; nucleotides outside the gene matches: 3. CDR1 and CDR2 from the germline V gene are LGHDT and YNNKEL (reference sequence).

This clone occurred once. V is TRBV10-2 and J is TRBJ2-1; 9 positions agree with TRBD2. The CDR3 totals 14 residues. Germline values: CDR1 WSHSY, CDR2 SAAADI. Trimming took 11 bases from V and 5 from J; bases not matched to a gene: 10. The CDR3 protein is CAVKGASGNNEQFF. In DNA, the CDR3 is TGCGCCGTTAAAGGGGCTAGCGGGAACAATGAGCAGTTCTTC.

The chain carries TRBV27 and TRBJ2-7; 8 positions match TRBD1. The CDR3 loop spans 15 amino acids. Per germline, CDR1 MNHEY and CDR2 SMNVEV (reference sequence). V lost 1 base, J lost 3 bases, and 5 bases stayed unmatched. The CDR3 region has the DNA TGTGCCAGCAGTTTATTTGGGACAGGCTACTACGAGCAGTACTTC. This translates into CASSLFGTGYYEQYF.

This chain connects TRBV5-3 to TRBJ2-5; maybe TRBD1 (6 bases). TRBV5-3 is classed as an ORF, of uncertain function. CDR3 length equals 14 residues. Trimming pared 4 bases from V and 9 bases from J, leaving 19 bases between. CDR3 in amino acids: CARSVRRLWGPQYF. The CDR3 DNA sequence: TGTGCCAGAAGCGTCAGGCGGTTGTGGGGGCCCCAGTACTTC.

The chain combines TRBV2 with TRBJ2-1, with 9 bases lining up with TRBD2. There are 15 residues in the CDR3. J gave up 7 bases and V 5 bases, and 9 bases lay outside the gene matches. The germline gives CDR1 SNHLY, CDR2 FYNNEI. The CDR3 region is CASSREGLAVNEQFF. The DNA of the CDR3 is TGTGCCAGCAGTAGAGAGGGACTAGCAGTTAATGAGCAGTTCTTC.

This chain uses TRBV6-5 with TRBJ2-2; no clear D gene. This CDR3 comprises 12 residues. Germline assignment: CDR1 MNHEY and CDR2 SVGAGI. V lost 9 bases, J lost 3 bases, and 8 bases lay in between. CDR3 nucleotide sequence: TGTGCCAGTAGGAGTCACACCGGGGAGCTGTTTTTT. Amino acids: CASRSHTGELFF.

This clone was picked up one time. The genes are TRBV6-5 and TRBJ1-4; 7 bases match TRBD1. Germline V gives CDR1 MNHEY, CDR2 SVGAGI. The length of the CDR3 is 14 residues. J lost 8 bases, V lost 6 bases, and 9 bases had no gene match. CDR3 sequence: CASSRDRAFEKLFF. As DNA, the CDR3 is TGTGCCAGCAGCCGAGACAGGGCATTCGAAAAACTGTTTTTT.

This sequence joins TRBV29-1 and TRBJ2-7, with TRBD2 as a possible D gene (5 bases). Germline V gene sequence: CDR1 SQVTM, CDR2 ANQGSEA. Trimming shortened V by 0 bases and J by 6 bases, and 18 bases separated the two germline ends. This CDR3 has 15 residues. CDR3 region: CSVEDPTRGAGEQYF. The CDR3 nucleotides are TGCAGCGTTGAAGATCCTACGAGAGGTGCGGGCGAGCAGTACTTC.

The CDR3 sequence: CASSYRHSGGNEQFF. The CDR3 DNA follows: TGTGCCAGCAGTTACCGCCATTCAGGGGGCAATGAGCAGTTCTTC. The gene calls are TRBV6-5 and TRBJ2-1; 7 positions agree with TRBD1. V lost 2 bases to trimming and J lost 6 bases; unmatched junction nucleotides: 7. The V gene's germline CDR1 is MNHEY and CDR2 SVGAGI. The CDR3 sequence is 15 residues long.

The chain is built from TRBV28 and TRBJ2-6; 8 nucleotides line up with TRBD1. This CDR3 spans 21 amino acids. Per the germline V gene, CDR1 is MDHEN and CDR2 is SYDVKM. Trimming removed 5 bases from V and 4 bases from J; junction bases left unmatched: 22. The CDR3: CASSTWGRGRGSRGGANVLTF. CDR3 DNA sequence: TGTGCCAGCAGTACTTGGGGCAGGGGGCGCGGATCCCGAGGAGGGGCCAACGTCCTGACTTTC.

This clone is a singleton in its sample. V is TRBV14 and J is TRBJ2-3; perhaps TRBD1 as D (5 bases). V lost 4 bases to trimming and J lost 9 bases, with 14 bases between them. This CDR3 comprises 13 residues. Germline assignment: CDR1 SGHDN and CDR2 FVKESK. CDR3 DNA: TGTGCCAGCAGCCCTACTAACTCAGGGACGCAGTATTTT. Residues: CASSPTNSGTQYF.

This clone is categorized as medium-sized. Other DNA sequences within the sample encode an identical CDR3. CDR3 sequence: CASSPFTGAEQYF. The CDR3 coding sequence is TGTGCCAGCAGCCCATTCACAGGGGCCGAGCAGTACTTC. This chain joins TRBV14 and TRBJ2-7; TRBD1 matches at 7 bases. Losses at the gene ends were 4 bases for V and 6 bases for J; bases not matched to a gene: 6. The CDR3 runs to 13 residues. The germline CDR1 and CDR2 sequences are SGHDN and FVKESK.

This clone was counted between two and nine times. V usage is TRBV18 and J usage is TRBJ2-1, with 12 nucleotides matching TRBD1. This CDR3 contains 16 residues. The ends lost 3 bases at V and 9 bases at J; junction bases unmatched: 9. In germline, CDR1 is KGHSH, CDR2 LQKENI. For the CDR3, the DNA is TGTGCCAGCTCACCCCCCGGGACAGGGGGCACGGGTGAGCAGTTCTTC. Its translation: CASSPPGTGGTGEQFF. Filled out from reference TRBV18 and TRBJ2-1, the complete variable domain reads NAGVMQNPRHLVRRRGQEARLRCSPMKGHSHVYWYRQLPEEGLKFMVYLQKENIIDESGMPKERFSAEFPKEGPSILRIQQVVRGDSAAYFCASSPPGTGGTGEQFFGPGTRLTVL.

This clone has a handful of counts. The rearrangement uses TRBV20-1 and TRBJ1-6, with D unresolved. CDR3 size: 13 residues. Germline-derived CDR1 and CDR2 are DFQATT and SNEGSKA (reference sequence). Trimming pared 3 bases from V and 7 bases from J, leaving 10 bases between. CDR3 loop: CSASQRLNSPLHF. Written as DNA, the CDR3 is TGCAGTGCTAGTCAGAGACTAAATTCACCCCTCCACTTT.

This clone occurred once. V and J are TRBV24-1 and TRBJ1-2, with 7 bases aligning to TRBD1. With 4 bases clipped from V and 5 bases from J, the junction kept 6 bases outside the gene matches. Germline CDR1 and CDR2: KGHDR and SFDVKD. The CDR3 loop spans 14 amino acids. CDR3 residues: CATSDPGTAYGYTF. In DNA, the CDR3 is TGTGCCACCAGTGACCCCGGGACAGCTTATGGCTACACCTTC.

The chain joins TRBV29-1 to TRBJ1-1; no firm D call. V lost 8 bases to trimming and J lost 1 base, with 17 bases between them. Looked up from germline, CDR1 is SQVTM and CDR2 is ANQGSEA. The CDR3 covers 14 residues. The CDR3 sequence: CSSRAPEGNTEAFF. The DNA for the CDR3 is TGCAGCTCCCGGGCCCCCGAGGGGAACACTGAAGCTTTCTTT.

This clone has just a few counts. This sequence joins TRBV20-1 and TRBJ2-7, with 10 bases identical to TRBD2. Germline V gene data show CDR1 as DFQATT and CDR2 as SNEGSKA (reference sequence). Trimming at V came to 3 bases and at J to 1 base, leaving 6 bases not matched to a gene. The CDR3 contains 15 residues. DNA of the CDR3: TGCAGTGCTAGTATAGCGGGAGGAGGGTCCTACGAGCAGTACTTC. This encodes CSASIAGGGSYEQYF.

This clone was found a few times. V and J are TRBV5-4 and TRBJ2-4; TRBD1 might be the D (5 bases). The CDR3 length is 16 residues. V dropped 2 bases and J dropped 0 bases, with 12 bases sitting between them. Germline lookup yields CDR1 SGHNT and CDR2 YYREEE (reference sequence). CDR3 residues: CASSFRSGLAKNIQYF. The DNA of the CDR3 is TGTGCCAGCAGCTTTAGATCAGGGTTAGCCAAAAACATTCAGTACTTC.

This chain links TRBV7-9 with TRBJ2-7, with TRBD2 as a possible D gene (5 bases). CDR1 SEHNR and CDR2 FQNEAQ come from the germline V gene (reference sequence). Trimming left V 5 bases short and J 7 bases short, with 12 bases between. This CDR3 has 12 amino acids. The CDR3 sequence is CASSHPGFEQYF. CDR3 nucleotide sequence: TGTGCCAGCAGCCACCCGGGATTTGAGCAGTACTTC.

The V gene is TRBV11-2, the J gene TRBJ1-3, with no clear D. The CDR3 has 14 residues. Germline-derived CDR1 and CDR2 are SGHAT and FQNNGV. V was pared by 5 bases and J by 5 bases, with 13 bases between. The CDR3 sequence: CASSPGQGRNTIYF. In DNA form, the CDR3 reads TGTGCCAGCAGCCCGGGTCAAGGTCGAAACACCATATATTTT. The full variable domain, in which reference TRBV11-2 and TRBJ1-3 provide the parts outside the CDR3, is EAGVAQSPRYKIIEKRQSVAFWCNPISGHATLYWYQQILGQGPKLLIQFQNNGVVDDSQLPKDRFSAERLKGVDSTLKIQPAKLEDSAVYLCASSPGQGRNTIYFGEGSWLTVV.

The V gene is TRBV10-3, the J gene TRBJ1-2; 9 bases are a match to TRBD1. V gave up 9 bases and J gave up 4 bases; unmatched junction bases: 6. The CDR3 is 13 residues long. Germline V gives CDR1 ENHRY, CDR2 SYGVKD. The CDR3 DNA follows: TGTGCCATTCAAGGGACAGGGACCTATGGCTACACCTTC. It specifies CAIQGTGTYGYTF.